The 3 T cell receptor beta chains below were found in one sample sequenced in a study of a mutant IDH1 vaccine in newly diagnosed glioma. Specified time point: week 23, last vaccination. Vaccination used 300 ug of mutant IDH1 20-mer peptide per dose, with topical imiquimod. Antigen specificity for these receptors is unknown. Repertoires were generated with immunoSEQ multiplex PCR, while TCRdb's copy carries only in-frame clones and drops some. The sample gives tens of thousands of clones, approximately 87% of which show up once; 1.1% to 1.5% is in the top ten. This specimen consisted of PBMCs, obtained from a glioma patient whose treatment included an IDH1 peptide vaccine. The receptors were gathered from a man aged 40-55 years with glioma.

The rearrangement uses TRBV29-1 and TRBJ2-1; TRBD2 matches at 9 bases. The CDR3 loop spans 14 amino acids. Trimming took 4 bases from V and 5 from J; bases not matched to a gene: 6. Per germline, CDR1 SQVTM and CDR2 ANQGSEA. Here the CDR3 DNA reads TGCAGCGTTGTCGTCCTAGCGGGAAACAATGAGCAGTTCTTC. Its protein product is CSVVVLAGNNEQFF.

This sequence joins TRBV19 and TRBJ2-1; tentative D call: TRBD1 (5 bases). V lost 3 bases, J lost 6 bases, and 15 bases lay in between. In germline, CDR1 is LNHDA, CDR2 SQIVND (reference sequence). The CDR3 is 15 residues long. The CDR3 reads CASSIGAGSINEQFF. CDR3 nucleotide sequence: TGTGCCAGTAGTATTGGGGCAGGGTCTATCAATGAGCAGTTCTTC.

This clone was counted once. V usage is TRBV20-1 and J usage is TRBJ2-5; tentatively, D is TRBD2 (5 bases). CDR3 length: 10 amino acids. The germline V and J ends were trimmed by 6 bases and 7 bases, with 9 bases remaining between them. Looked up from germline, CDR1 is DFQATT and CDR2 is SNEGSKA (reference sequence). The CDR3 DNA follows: TGCAGTGCCAACGAGGGGACCCAGTACTTC. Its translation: CSANEGTQYF.